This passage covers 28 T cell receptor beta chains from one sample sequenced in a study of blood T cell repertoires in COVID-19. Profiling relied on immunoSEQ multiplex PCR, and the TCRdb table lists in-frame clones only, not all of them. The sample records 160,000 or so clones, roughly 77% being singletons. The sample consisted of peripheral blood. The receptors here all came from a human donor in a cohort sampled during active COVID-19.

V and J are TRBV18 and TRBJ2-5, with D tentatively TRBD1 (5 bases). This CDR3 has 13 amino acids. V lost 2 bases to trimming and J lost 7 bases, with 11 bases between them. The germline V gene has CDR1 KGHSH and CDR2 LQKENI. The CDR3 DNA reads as TGTGCCAGCTCACCAGACAGTGTTGGGACCCAGTACTTC. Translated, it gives CASSPDSVGTQYF.

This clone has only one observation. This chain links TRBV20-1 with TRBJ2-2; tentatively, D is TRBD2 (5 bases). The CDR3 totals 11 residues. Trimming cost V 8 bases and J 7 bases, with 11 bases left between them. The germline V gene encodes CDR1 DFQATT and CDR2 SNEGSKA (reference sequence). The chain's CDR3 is CSTLGDGELFF. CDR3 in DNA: TGCAGTACCCTCGGGGACGGGGAGCTGTTTTTT.

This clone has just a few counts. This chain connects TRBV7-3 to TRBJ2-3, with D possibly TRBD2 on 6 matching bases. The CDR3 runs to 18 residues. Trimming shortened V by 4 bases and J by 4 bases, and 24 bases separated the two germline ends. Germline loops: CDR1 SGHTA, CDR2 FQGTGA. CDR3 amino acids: CASSSPGGTPSRADTQYF. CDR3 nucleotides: TGTGCCAGCAGCTCTCCAGGCGGGACCCCCTCAAGGGCAGATACGCAGTATTTT. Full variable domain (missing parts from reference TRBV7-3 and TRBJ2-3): GAGVSQTPSNKVTEKGKYVELRCDPISGHTALYWYRQSLGQGPEFLIYFQGTGAADDSGLPNDRFFAVRPEGSVSTLKIQRTERGDSAVYLCASSSPGGTPSRADTQYFGPGTRLTVL.

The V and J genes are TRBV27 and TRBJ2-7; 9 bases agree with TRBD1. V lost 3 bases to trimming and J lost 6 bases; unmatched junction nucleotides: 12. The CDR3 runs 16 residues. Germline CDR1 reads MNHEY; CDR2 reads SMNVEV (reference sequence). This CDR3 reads CASSFASGTGSTEQYF. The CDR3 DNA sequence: TGTGCCAGCAGTTTCGCTTCCGGGACAGGGAGTACCGAGCAGTACTTC.

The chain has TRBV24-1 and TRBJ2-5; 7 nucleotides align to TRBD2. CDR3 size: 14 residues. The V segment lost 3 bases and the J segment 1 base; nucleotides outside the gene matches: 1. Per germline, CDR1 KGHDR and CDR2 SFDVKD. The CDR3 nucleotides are TGTGCCACCAGTGATGGGAGGGTCCAAGAGACCCAGTACTTC. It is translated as CATSDGRVQETQYF.

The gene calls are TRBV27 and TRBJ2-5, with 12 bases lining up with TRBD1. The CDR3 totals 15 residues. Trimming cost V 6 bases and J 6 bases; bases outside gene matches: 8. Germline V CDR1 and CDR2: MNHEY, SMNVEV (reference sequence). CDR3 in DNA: TGTGCCAGCAGCCCCGGGACAGGGGGCGCAAAGACCCAGTACTTC. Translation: CASSPGTGGAKTQYF.

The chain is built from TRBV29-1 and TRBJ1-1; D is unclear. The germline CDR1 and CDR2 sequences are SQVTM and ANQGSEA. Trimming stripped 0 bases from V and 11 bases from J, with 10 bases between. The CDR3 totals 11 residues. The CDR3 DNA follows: TGCAGCGTTGAAGATCCGGGTTCGGCTTTCTTT. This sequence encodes CSVEDPGSAFF.

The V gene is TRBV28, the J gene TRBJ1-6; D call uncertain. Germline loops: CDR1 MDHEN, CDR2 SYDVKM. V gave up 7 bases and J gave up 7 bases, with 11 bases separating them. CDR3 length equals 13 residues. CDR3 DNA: TGTGCCAGCACCGTACTTAGAAATTCACCCCTCCACTTT. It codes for CASTVLRNSPLHF.

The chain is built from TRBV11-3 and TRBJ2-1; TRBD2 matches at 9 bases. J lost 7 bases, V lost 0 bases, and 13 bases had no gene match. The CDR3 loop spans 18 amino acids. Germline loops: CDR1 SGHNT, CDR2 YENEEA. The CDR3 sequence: CASSLDRASGANYNEQFF. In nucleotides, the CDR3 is TGTGCCAGCAGCTTAGATCGGGCTAGCGGGGCAAATTATAATGAGCAGTTCTTC.

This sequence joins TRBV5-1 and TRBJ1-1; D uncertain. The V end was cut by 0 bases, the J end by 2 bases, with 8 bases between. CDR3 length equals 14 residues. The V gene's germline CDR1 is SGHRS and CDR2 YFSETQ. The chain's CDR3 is CASSLDEGNTEAFF. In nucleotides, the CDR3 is TGCGCCAGCAGCTTGGATGAGGGAAACACTGAAGCTTTCTTT. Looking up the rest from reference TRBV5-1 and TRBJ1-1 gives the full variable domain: KAGVTQTPRYLIKTRGQQVTLSCSPISGHRSVSWYQQTPGQGLQFLFEYFSETQRNKGNFPGRFSGRQFSNSRSEMNVSTLELGDSALYLCASSLDEGNTEAFFGQGTRLTVV.

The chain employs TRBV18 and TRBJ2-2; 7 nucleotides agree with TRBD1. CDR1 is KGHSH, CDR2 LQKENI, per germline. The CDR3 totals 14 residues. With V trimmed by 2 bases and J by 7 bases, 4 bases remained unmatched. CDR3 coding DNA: TGTGCCAGCTCACCAGACAGGGTGTACGGGGAGCTGTTTTTT. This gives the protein CASSPDRVYGELFF.

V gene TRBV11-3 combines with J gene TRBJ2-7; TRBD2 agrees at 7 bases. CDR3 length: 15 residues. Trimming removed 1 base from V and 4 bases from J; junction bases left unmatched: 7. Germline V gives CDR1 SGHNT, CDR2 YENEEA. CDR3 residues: CASSLASSGDYEQYF. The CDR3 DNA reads TGTGCCAGCAGCTTAGCGTCTAGCGGAGATTACGAGCAGTACTTC.

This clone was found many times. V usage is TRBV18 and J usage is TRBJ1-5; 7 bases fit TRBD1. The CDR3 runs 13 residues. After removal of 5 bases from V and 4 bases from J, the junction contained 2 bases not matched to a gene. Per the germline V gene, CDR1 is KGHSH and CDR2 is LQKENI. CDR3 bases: TGTGCCAGCTCAGGGACAGAAAATCAGCCCCAGCATTTT. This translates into CASSGTENQPQHF.

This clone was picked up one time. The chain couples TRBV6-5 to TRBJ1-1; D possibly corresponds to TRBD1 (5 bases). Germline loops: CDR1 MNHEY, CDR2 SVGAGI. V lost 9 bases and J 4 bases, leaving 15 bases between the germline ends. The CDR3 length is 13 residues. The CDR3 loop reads CASISGVVTEAFF. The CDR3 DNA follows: TGTGCCAGTATATCGGGGGTGGTCACTGAAGCTTTCTTT.

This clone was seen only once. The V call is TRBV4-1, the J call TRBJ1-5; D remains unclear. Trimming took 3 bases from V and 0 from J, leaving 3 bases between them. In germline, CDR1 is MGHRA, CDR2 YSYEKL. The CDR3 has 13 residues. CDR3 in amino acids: CASSQSSNQPQHF. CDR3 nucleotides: TGCGCCAGCAGCCAGAGTAGCAATCAGCCCCAGCATTTT.

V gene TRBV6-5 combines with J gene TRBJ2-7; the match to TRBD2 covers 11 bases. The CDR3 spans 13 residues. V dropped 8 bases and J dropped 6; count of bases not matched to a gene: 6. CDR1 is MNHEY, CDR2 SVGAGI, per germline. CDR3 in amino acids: CASGLAGGREQYF. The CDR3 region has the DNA TGTGCCAGCGGTTTAGCGGGGGGGCGCGAGCAGTACTTC.

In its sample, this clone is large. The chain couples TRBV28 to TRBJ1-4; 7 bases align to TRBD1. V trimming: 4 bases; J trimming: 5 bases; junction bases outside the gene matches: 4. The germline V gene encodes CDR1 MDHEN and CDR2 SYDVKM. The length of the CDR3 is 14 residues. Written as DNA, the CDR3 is TGTGCCAGCAGTTCGGGACAGAAGAATGAAAAACTGTTTTTT. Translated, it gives CASSSGQKNEKLFF.

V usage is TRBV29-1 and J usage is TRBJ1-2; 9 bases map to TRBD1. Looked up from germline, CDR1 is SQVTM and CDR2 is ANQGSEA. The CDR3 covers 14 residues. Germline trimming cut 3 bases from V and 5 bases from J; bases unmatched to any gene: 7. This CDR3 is CSVDQGQGRYGYTF. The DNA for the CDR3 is TGCAGCGTTGACCAAGGACAGGGGAGGTATGGCTACACCTTC.

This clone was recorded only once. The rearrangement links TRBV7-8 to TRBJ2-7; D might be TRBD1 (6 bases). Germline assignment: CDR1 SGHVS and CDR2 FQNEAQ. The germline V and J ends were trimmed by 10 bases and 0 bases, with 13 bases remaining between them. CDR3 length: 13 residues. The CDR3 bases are TGTGCCACCCGACAGGCAAACTCCTACGAGCAGTACTTC. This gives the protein CATRQANSYEQYF.

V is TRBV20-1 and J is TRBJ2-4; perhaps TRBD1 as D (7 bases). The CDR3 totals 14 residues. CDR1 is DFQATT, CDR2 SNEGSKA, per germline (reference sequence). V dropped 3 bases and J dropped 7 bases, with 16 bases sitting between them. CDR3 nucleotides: TGCAGTGCTAGTCCGTCGGCAGGGGGGAACATTCAGTACTTC. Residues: CSASPSAGGNIQYF.

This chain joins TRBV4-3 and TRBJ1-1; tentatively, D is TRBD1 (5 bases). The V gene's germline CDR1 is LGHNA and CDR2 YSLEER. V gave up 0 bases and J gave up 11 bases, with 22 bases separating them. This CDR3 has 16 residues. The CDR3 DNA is TGCGCCAGCAGCCAAGACCGGCAGGGCATAAGCTACCGGGCTTTCTTT. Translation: CASSQDRQGISYRAFF.

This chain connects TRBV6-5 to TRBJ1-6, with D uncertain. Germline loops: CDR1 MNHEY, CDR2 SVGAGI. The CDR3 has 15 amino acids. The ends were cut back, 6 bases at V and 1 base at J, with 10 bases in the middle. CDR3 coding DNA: TGTGCCAGCAGGGCGCCGGGATCCTATAATTCACCCCTCCACTTT. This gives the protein CASRAPGSYNSPLHF.

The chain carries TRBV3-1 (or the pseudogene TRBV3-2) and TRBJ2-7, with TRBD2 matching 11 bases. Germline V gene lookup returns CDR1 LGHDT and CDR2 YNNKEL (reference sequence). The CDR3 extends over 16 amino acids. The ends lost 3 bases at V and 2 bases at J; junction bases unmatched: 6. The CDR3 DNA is TGTGCCAGCAGCCAGGAAGGGACTAGCGGACCCTACGAGCAGTACTTC. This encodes CASSQEGTSGPYEQYF.

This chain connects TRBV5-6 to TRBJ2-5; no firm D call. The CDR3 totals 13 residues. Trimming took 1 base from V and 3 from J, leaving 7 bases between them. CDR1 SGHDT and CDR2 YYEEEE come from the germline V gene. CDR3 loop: CASSLNTEETQYF. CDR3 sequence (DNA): TGTGCCAGCAGCTTGAACACAGAAGAGACCCAGTACTTC.

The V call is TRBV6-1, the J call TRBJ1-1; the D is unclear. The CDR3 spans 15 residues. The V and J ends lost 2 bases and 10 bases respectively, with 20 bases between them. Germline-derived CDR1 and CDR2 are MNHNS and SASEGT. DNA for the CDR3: TGTGCCAGCAGTGAAATGGAGGGTAAAACCTCTGGAGCTTTCTTT. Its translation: CASSEMEGKTSGAFF.

The CDR3 sequence is CASSLVREDGYTF. As DNA, the CDR3 is TGCGCCAGCAGCTTGGTCAGGGAGGATGGCTACACCTTC. This chain links TRBV5-1 with TRBJ1-2; tentatively, D is TRBD1 (5 bases). CDR3 length: 13 residues. Germline V CDR1 and CDR2: SGHRS, YFSETQ. The V gene lost 0 bases and the J gene lost 6 bases, with 9 bases spanning the gap.

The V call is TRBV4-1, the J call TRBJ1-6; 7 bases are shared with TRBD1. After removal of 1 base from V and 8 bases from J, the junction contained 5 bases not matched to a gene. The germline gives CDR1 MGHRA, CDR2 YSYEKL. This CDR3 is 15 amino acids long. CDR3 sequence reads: CASSQVTGVDSPLHF. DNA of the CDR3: TGCGCCAGCAGCCAAGTAACAGGGGTTGATTCACCCCTCCACTTT.

In nucleotides, the CDR3 is TGTGCCAGTAACCTTGAGCGGGAGGTTATCGGGGAGCTGTTTTTT. Its translation is CASNLEREVIGELFF. The genes are TRBV19 and TRBJ2-2, with 9 nucleotides matching TRBD2. CDR3 size: 15 residues. Trimming at V came to 7 bases and at J to 7 bases, leaving 10 bases not matched to a gene. Looked up from germline, CDR1 is LNHDA and CDR2 is SQIVND (reference sequence).